Below are 20 T cell receptor beta chains sequenced from a single sample in a study of sequential checkpoint blockade in melanoma. Treatment in this sample: randomized to nivolumab then ipilimumab (arm A) or the reverse (arm B). Method: immunoSEQ multiplex PCR; TCRdb's copy keeps in-frame clones and lacks some. The sample shows 2,500 to 3,500 clones, approximately 23% of them seen only once. Here the sequenced sample was tumor tissue (inferred from file names), taken from a patient given nivolumab and ipilimumab in sequence. The source of these receptors is a human donor with melanoma.

By sample fraction, this clone is large. The DNA of the CDR3 is TGTGCCACCAGCAGAGATGGGGGGGGTTGGCCCCAGCATTTT. Protein: CATSRDGGGWPQHF. The chain joins TRBV15 to TRBJ1-5, with D maybe TRBD1 (5 bases). This CDR3 spans 14 amino acids. Per the germline V gene, CDR1 is LNHNV and CDR2 is YYDKDF (reference sequence). Trimming removed 0 bases from V and 9 bases from J, with 12 bases in between.

This clone was counted between two and nine times. The chain carries TRBV11-3 and TRBJ2-2; no clear D gene. Between the trimmed V and J ends, which lost 2 bases and 6 bases, there was a span of 10 bases. The CDR3 extends over 14 amino acids. CDR1 and CDR2 from the germline V gene are SGHNT and YENEEA. The CDR3 spells CASSLIAAAGELFF. The CDR3 DNA reads TGTGCCAGCAGCTTAATTGCGGCGGCCGGGGAGCTGTTTTTT.

This clone turned up a few times. The rearrangement joins TRBV19 to TRBJ2-1; D tentatively reads TRBD1 or TRBD2 (5 bases each). Between the trimmed V and J ends, which lost 0 bases and 0 bases, there was a span of 18 bases. The length of the CDR3 is 19 residues. Germline V CDR1 and CDR2: LNHDA, SQIVND (reference sequence). The CDR3 is CASSIDQMGWGNSYNEQFF. The CDR3 nucleotides are TGTGCCAGTAGTATAGATCAAATGGGTTGGGGGAACTCCTACAATGAGCAGTTCTTC.

The chain has TRBV18 and TRBJ1-2, with D uncertain. The CDR3 consists of 14 residues. Between the trimmed V and J ends, which lost 2 bases and 8 bases, there was a span of 15 bases. Germline V CDR1 and CDR2: KGHSH, LQKENI. CDR3 protein: CASSPGPTQPGYTF. The DNA of the CDR3 is TGTGCCAGCTCACCAGGGCCCACCCAGCCGGGCTACACCTTC.

This clone was seen a few times. The chain links TRBV6-8 to TRBJ2-1, with D possibly TRBD2 on 6 matching bases. Trimming removed 5 bases at V and 3 bases at J, with 14 bases between. The length of the CDR3 is 15 residues. In germline, CDR1 is MNHGY, CDR2 SAAAGT. The CDR3 protein is CASSETGTHYNEQFF. CDR3 DNA sequence: TGTGCCAGCAGTGAGACCGGGACTCACTACAATGAGCAGTTCTTC.

The chain links TRBV11-3 to TRBJ2-1; 11 bases line up with TRBD2. The germline CDR1 and CDR2 sequences are SGHNT and YENEEA. The CDR3 runs to 15 residues. The junction had 5 bases not matched to a gene; V was cut back by 3 bases and J by 7 bases. In DNA form, the CDR3 reads TGTGCCAGCAGCTTCCTAGCGGGGGGCCAGAATGAGCAGTTCTTC. It yields the protein CASSFLAGGQNEQFF.

By share, this clone ranks as medium-sized. The chain combines TRBV11-3 with TRBJ1-3; no clear D. Trimming removed 5 bases from V and 4 bases from J, with 15 bases in between. Per the germline V gene, CDR1 is SGHNT and CDR2 is YENEEA. This CDR3 comprises 15 residues. The CDR3, as DNA: TGTGCCAGCAGCCGAAAGGGATATTCGGGAAACACCATATATTTT. Encoded protein: CASSRKGYSGNTIYF.

This clone is deemed medium-sized. The chain has TRBV11-3 and TRBJ1-1; 8 positions agree with TRBD1. CDR3 length equals 14 residues. V trimming: 5 bases; J trimming: 1 base; junction bases outside the gene matches: 3. Looked up from germline, CDR1 is SGHNT and CDR2 is YENEEA. CDR3 amino acids: CASSKGQENTEAFF. The DNA for the CDR3 is TGTGCCAGCAGCAAGGGACAGGAGAACACTGAAGCTTTCTTT.

The chain carries TRBV5-1 and TRBJ2-3; TRBD1 agrees at 7 bases. Germline V gene sequence: CDR1 SGHRS, CDR2 YFSETQ. This CDR3 has 15 amino acids. Losses at the gene ends were 3 bases for V and 3 bases for J; bases not matched to a gene: 7. DNA for the CDR3: TGCGCCAGCAGCTCTCAAACAGGGGCAACAGATACGCAGTATTTT. Its protein is CASSSQTGATDTQYF.

This clone was seen just once. V is TRBV15 and J is TRBJ1-4; D uncertain. Germline values: CDR1 LNHNV, CDR2 YYDKDF (reference sequence). Trimming removed 1 base at V and 0 bases at J, with 15 bases between. The CDR3 spans 18 residues. CDR3 in DNA: TGTGCCACCAGCAGAGTTGTAGGATACGTTGCAACTAATGAAAAACTGTTTTTT. Translation: CATSRVVGYVATNEKLFF.

The chain carries TRBV11-3 and TRBJ2-3; D unclear. In germline, CDR1 is SGHNT, CDR2 YENEEA. The CDR3 is made up of 16 amino acids. Trimming left V 1 base short and J 2 bases short, with 13 bases between. The CDR3 loop is CASSLVTLMATDTQYF. The CDR3 DNA reads as TGTGCCAGCAGCTTAGTAACGCTGATGGCCACAGATACGCAGTATTTT.

The rearrangement uses TRBV5-1 and TRBJ2-2, with D hard to call. CDR1 is SGHRS, CDR2 YFSETQ, per germline. With 0 bases removed from V and 8 bases from J, the gap between germline ends came to 14 bases. The CDR3 extends over 15 amino acids. CDR3 sequence (DNA): TGCGCCAGCAGCTTGGGAACAACGTTGTCGGGGGAGCTGTTTTTT. Its protein is CASSLGTTLSGELFF.

This clone is judged medium-sized (0.01 to 0.1%). The CDR3 DNA is TGTGCCAGCCGCCCAGGTTTTTATGAAGAGAAACTGTTTTTT. Its translation: CASRPGFYEEKLFF. The J gene is TRBJ1-4, the V gene TRBV6-8; no definite D call. CDR1 is MNHGY and CDR2 is SAAAGT in the germline V gene. Trimming took off 8 bases at V and 11 bases at J, with 21 bases between the two ends. This CDR3 has 14 residues.

This clone came up a few times. CDR3 DNA sequence: TGTGCCAGCAGCGAACCCAAGCGGGGGTTCAATCAGCCCCAGCATTTT. The encoded protein is CASSEPKRGFNQPQHF. This chain joins TRBV28 and TRBJ1-5, with D possibly TRBD1 on 5 matching bases. The ends were cut back, 6 bases at V and 3 bases at J, with 18 bases in the middle. The CDR3 sequence is 16 residues long. Germline V CDR1 and CDR2: MDHEN, SYDVKM.

This clone is judged medium-sized. The J gene is TRBJ2-1, the V gene TRBV11-3; 8 nucleotides agree with TRBD2. Trimming removed 5 bases from V and 4 bases from J; junction bases left unmatched: 4. This CDR3 spans 14 amino acids. Germline CDR1 and CDR2: SGHNT and YENEEA. The CDR3 coding sequence is TGTGCCAGCAGCCCGGGACTAGGGTACAATGAGCAGTTCTTC. Its protein product is CASSPGLGYNEQFF.

This clone qualifies as medium-sized. This chain links TRBV11-3 with TRBJ1-1; a weak D match, TRBD1 (6 bases). V was cut by 5 bases and J by 3 bases, with 22 bases left in between. The CDR3 loop spans 17 amino acids. The germline gives CDR1 SGHNT, CDR2 YENEEA. This CDR3 is CASSTVEFHRDYTEAFF. The CDR3, as DNA: TGTGCCAGCAGCACCGTGGAGTTTCACAGGGATTACACTGAAGCTTTCTTT.

This rearrangement joins TRBV14 to TRBJ1-2; D ambiguous. Germline-derived CDR1 and CDR2 are SGHDN and FVKESK. The CDR3 runs to 13 residues. V was pared by 1 base and J by 4 bases, with 7 bases between. For the CDR3, the DNA is TGTGCCAGCAGCCAAGTAGGGTTCTATGGCTACACCTTC. Translation gives CASSQVGFYGYTF.

The chain has TRBV18 and TRBJ2-5, with 9 bases lining up with TRBD1. The CDR3 covers 14 residues. V gave up 3 bases and J gave up 4 bases; unmatched junction bases: 3. Germline V gene sequence: CDR1 KGHSH, CDR2 LQKENI. Here the CDR3 reads CASSPRTGAETQYF. The CDR3, as DNA: TGTGCCAGCTCACCTAGGACAGGGGCAGAGACCCAGTACTTC. Variable domain in full (rest from reference TRBV18 and TRBJ2-5): NAGVMQNPRHLVRRRGQEARLRCSPMKGHSHVYWYRQLPEEGLKFMVYLQKENIIDESGMPKERFSAEFPKEGPSILRIQQVVRGDSAAYFCASSPRTGAETQYFGPGTRLLVL.

This clone is termed medium-sized. V and J are TRBV11-3 and TRBJ2-3, with 12 bases fitting TRBD2. The CDR3 runs to 19 residues. V gave up 4 bases and J gave up 4 bases; unmatched junction bases: 15. Germline CDR1 SGHNT, CDR2 YENEEA. The CDR3 loop is CASSSSASGGARGPDTQYF. For the CDR3, the DNA is TGTGCCAGCAGCTCCTCCGCTAGCGGGGGGGCCCGAGGTCCAGATACGCAGTATTTT. Based on the CDR3 plus reference TRBV11-3 and TRBJ2-3, the full variable domain is EAGVVQSPRYKIIEKKQPVAFWCNPISGHNTLYWYLQNLGQGPELLIRYENEEAVDDSQLPKDRFSAERLKGVDSTLKIQPAELGDSAVYLCASSSSASGGARGPDTQYFGPGTRLTVL.

This clone was recorded a few times. The chain recombines TRBV6-8 with TRBJ2-3; 10 bases line up with TRBD2. Losses at the gene ends were 10 bases for V and 1 base for J; bases not matched to a gene: 2. There are 13 residues in the CDR3. Germline V lookup: CDR1 MNHGY, CDR2 SAAAGT. The CDR3 sequence: CAISGGGTDTQYF. CDR3 nucleotides: TGTGCCATAAGCGGGGGGGGCACAGATACGCAGTATTTT.